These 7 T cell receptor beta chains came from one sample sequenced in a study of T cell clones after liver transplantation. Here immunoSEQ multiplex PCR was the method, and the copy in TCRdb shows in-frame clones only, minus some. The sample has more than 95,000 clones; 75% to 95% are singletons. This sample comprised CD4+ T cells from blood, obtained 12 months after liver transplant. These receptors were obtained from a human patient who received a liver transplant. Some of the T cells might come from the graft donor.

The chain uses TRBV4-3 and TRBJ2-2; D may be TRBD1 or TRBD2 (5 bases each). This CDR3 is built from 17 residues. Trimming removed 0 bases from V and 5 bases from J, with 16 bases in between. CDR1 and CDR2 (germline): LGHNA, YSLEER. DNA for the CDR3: TGCGCCAGCAGCCAAGATCGAAGGCAGGGAGATACCGGGGAGCTGTTTTTT. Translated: CASSQDRRQGDTGELFF.

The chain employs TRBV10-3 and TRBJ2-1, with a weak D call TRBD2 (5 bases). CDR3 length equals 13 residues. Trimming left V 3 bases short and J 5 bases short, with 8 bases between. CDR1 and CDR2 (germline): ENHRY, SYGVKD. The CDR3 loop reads CAISDGLNNEQFF. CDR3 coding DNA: TGTGCCATCAGTGATGGACTTAACAATGAGCAGTTCTTC.

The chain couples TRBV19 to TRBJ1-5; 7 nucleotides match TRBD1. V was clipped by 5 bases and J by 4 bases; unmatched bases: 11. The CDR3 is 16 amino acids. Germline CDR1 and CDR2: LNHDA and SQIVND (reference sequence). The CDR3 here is CASSALMNRGNQPQHF. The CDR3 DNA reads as TGTGCCAGTAGTGCCCTTATGAACAGGGGAAATCAGCCCCAGCATTTT.

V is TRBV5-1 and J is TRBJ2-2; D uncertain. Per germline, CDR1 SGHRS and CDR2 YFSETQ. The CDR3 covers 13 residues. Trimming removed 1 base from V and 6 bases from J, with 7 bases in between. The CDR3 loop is CASSLRVAGELFF. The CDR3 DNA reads TGCGCCAGCAGCTTGAGAGTGGCCGGGGAGCTGTTTTTT.

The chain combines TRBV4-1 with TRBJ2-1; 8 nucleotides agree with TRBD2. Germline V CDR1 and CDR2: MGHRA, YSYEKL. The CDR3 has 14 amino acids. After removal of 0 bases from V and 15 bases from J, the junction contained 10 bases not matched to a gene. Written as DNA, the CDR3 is TGCGCCAGCAGCCAAGATCAAAGCGGGACTAGGGTGTTCTTC. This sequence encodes CASSQDQSGTRVFF.

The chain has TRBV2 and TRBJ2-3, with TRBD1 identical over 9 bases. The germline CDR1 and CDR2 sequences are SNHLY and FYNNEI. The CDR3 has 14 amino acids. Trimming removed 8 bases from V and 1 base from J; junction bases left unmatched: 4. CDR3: CASEDRGGTDTQYF. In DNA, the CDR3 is TGTGCCAGCGAGGACAGGGGAGGCACAGATACGCAGTATTTT.

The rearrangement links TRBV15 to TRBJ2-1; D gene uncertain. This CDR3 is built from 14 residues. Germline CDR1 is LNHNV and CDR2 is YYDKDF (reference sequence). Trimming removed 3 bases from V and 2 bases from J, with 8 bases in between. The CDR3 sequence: CATSRERTYNEQFF. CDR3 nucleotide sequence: TGTGCCACCAGCAGGGAGCGAACCTACAATGAGCAGTTCTTC.